A selection of T cell receptor beta chains follows, all from one sample in a study of T-cell reconstitution after alpha-beta-depleted transplantation in children. A single record per CDR3 protein comes from TCRdb applying MiXCR to the PCR reads. This table has about 300,000 distinct CDR3 sequences, around 9.1% appearing once. The source was PBMCs, collected before TCRalphabeta/CD19-depleted stem cell transplant. The receptor source for this set is a boy under three years old with acute myeloid leukemia, due to receive a stem cell transplant. CDR3s include the opening cysteine and the closing phenylalanine or tryptophan. A D gene is named only where the DNA matches it firmly. Size is stated for part of the rows, as once, few or many counts, or as a class when the clone is expanded.

few,TRBV27,TRBJ2-7,NA,TGTGCCAGCAGTCCCGCTCCTCCTTACGAGCAGTACTTC,CASSPAPPYEQYF
many,TRBV7-2,TRBJ2-7,NA,TGTGCCAGCAGCAATTCTGGGACTGCCTCCTACGAGCAGTACTTC,CASSNSGTASYEQYF
many,TRBV27,TRBJ1-5,NA,TGTGCCAGCAGTTTCGCCAGGGATCAGCCCCAGCATTTT,CASSFARDQPQHF
few,TRBV4-2,TRBJ2-7,NA,TGTGCCAGCAGCCCCTGGGGAGTTGCCTACGAGCAGTACTTC,CASSPWGVAYEQYF
once,TRBV6-2/TRBV6-3,TRBJ2-1,TRBD2,TGTGCCAGCAGGACTAGCGGGGGGGCCAATGGGCAGTTCTTC,CASRTSGGANGQFF
NA,TRBV5-1,TRBJ2-7,NA,TGCGCCAGCAGCTTAGGGACAATTAGGGCCTACGAGCAGTACTTC,CASSLGTIRAYEQYF
many,TRBV5-1,TRBJ2-1,TRBD2,TGCGCCAGCAGCCCCAGCACGTATTGGGTAGCGGGGCCCTACAATGAGCAGTTCTTC,CASSPSTYWVAGPYNEQFF
NA,TRBV7-6,TRBJ2-5,NA,TGTGCCAGCAGCTTAAATGGGGAAAGTTTAGAGACCCAGTACTTC,CASSLNGESLETQYF
many,TRBV28,TRBJ2-1,NA,TGTGCCAGCAGTTTATTCAACTTCGAGCAGTTCTTC,CASSLFNFEQFF
once,TRBV4-1,TRBJ2-6,TRBD2,TGCGCCAGCAGCCAACACCCTCTAGCGGGGGCCTCTGTCCTGACTTTC,CASSQHPLAGASVLTF
NA,TRBV6-2/TRBV6-3,TRBJ2-1,TRBD1,TGTGCCAGCAGTCCACTAATCAGCGGGACAGGGCGCCTCAATGAGCAGTTCTTC,CASSPLISGTGRLNEQFF
many,TRBV19,TRBJ1-1,TRBD1,TGTGCCAGTAGAAGACAGGGGGCAAGAAGGAACACTGAAGCTTTCTTT,CASRRQGARRNTEAFF
NA,TRBV5-1,TRBJ2-7,TRBD2,TGCGCCAGCAGCTCGCACAAGGGACTAGCGGGTGCCATTCGCTACGAGCAGTACTTC,CASSSHKGLAGAIRYEQYF
NA,TRBV12-5,TRBJ2-6,NA,TGTGCTAGTGGTTTACTTTACAGGGCAGGGGCCAACGTCCTGACTTTC,CASGLLYRAGANVLTF
few,TRBV14,TRBJ1-5,TRBD1,TGTGCCAGCAGCCAAGATGGGGGGGCGGGACAGGGCGTTCAGCCCCAGCATTTT,CASSQDGGAGQGVQPQHF
few,TRBV20-1,TRBJ1-3,NA,TGCAGTGCCTACAGGGCCCTCGGACCTCTCTCTGGAAACACCATATATTTT,CSAYRALGPLSGNTIYF
many,TRBV5-1,TRBJ2-1,NA,TGCGCCAGCAGCAGAGGACTGAACTATGAGCAGTTCTTC,CASSRGLNYEQFF